Each of the 2 T cell receptor beta chains below was sequenced from the same sample in a study of blood T cell repertoires in COVID-19. Generated by immunoSEQ multiplex PCR, the TCRdb table keeps only in-frame clones and is missing some. The sample includes about 190,000 clones, around 80% seen only once; the top ten take around 2.8%. The sample comprised peripheral blood. These receptors all stem from a woman aged 80 or over with active or convalescent COVID-19.

The chain links TRBV7-2 to TRBJ2-2; the match to TRBD1 covers 7 bases. After removal of 5 bases from V and 0 bases from J, the junction contained 6 bases not matched to a gene. The CDR3 totals 16 residues. CDR1 and CDR2 (germline): SGHTA, FQGNSA. The CDR3 is CASSPNRGTNTGELFF. The DNA for the CDR3 is TGTGCCAGCAGCCCTAACAGGGGTACGAACACCGGGGAGCTGTTTTTT.

This rearrangement joins TRBV7-2 to TRBJ1-4; D is perhaps TRBD1 (5 bases). Between the trimmed V and J ends, which lost 2 bases and 4 bases, there was a span of 11 bases. Germline CDR1 and CDR2: SGHTA and FQGNSA. The CDR3 totals 15 residues. CDR3 nucleotides: TGTGCCAGCAGCTTAAACCCAGGGCTTAATGAAAAACTGTTTTTT. Protein: CASSLNPGLNEKLFF.